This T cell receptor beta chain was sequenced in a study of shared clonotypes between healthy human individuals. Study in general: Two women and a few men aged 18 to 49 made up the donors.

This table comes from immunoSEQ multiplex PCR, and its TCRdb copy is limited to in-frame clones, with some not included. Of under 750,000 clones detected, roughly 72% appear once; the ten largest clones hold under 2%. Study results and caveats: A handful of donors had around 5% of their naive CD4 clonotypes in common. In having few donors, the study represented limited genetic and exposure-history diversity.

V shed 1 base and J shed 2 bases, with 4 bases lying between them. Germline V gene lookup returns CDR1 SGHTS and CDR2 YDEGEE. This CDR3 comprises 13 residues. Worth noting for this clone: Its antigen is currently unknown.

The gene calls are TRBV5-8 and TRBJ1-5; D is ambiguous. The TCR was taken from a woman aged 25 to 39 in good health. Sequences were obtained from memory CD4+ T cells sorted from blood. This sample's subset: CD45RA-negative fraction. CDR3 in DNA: TGTGCCAGCAGCTTGCATCGCAATCAGCCCCAGCATTTT. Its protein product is CASSLHRNQPQHF.